This passage covers 21 T cell receptor beta chains from one sample sequenced in a study of cytomegalovirus exposure and HLA in healthy donors (dated by TCRdb to about 2017). Receptor libraries were prepared by the immunoSEQ multiplex PCR assay. For the multiplex PCR, a mixture combining 60 forward primers for TCR Vbeta segments and 13 reverse primers for TCR Jbeta segments was used. TCRdb re-hosts the immuneACCESS table, in-frame sequences only. Its copies lack some clones; in the studies checked, an unresolved V gene accounts for under half of them, and the cause for the rest is not known. The sample table records 210,000 or so clones; just under 80% of these occur just once. Of the sample, about 0.45% is held by the ten largest clones. Sequencing used PBMCs. The receptors shown here come from a boy under 18 in good health and CMV-seronegative.

This chain connects TRBV10-3 to TRBJ2-1, with D tentatively TRBD1 (5 bases). CDR3 length: 15 residues. V was trimmed by 2 bases and J by 3 bases, leaving 11 bases between them. Germline V CDR1 and CDR2: ENHRY, SYGVKD. The CDR3 DNA reads TGTGCCATCAGTGAGCGGCAGGGTGGCTACAATGAGCAGTTCTTC. Its protein product is CAISERQGGYNEQFF.

V and J are TRBV5-1 and TRBJ2-3, with TRBD1 matching over 11 bases. The CDR3 covers 15 residues. Trimming removed 4 bases from V and 5 bases from J; junction bases left unmatched: 6. CDR1 is SGHRS and CDR2 is YFSETQ in the germline V gene. CDR3 amino acids: CASSGGQGAVDTQYF. CDR3 sequence (DNA): TGCGCCAGCAGCGGCGGACAGGGGGCAGTAGATACGCAGTATTTT.

This chain joins TRBV4-2 and TRBJ1-2, with 9 nucleotides matching TRBD1. Germline V gene sequence: CDR1 LGHNA, CDR2 YNFKEQ. The J segment lost 8 bases and the V segment lost 0 bases, leaving 16 bases of the junction unmatched. This CDR3 comprises 18 residues. Here the CDR3 reads CASSQDLQGATPLEGYTF. The CDR3 DNA sequence: TGTGCCAGCAGCCAAGATTTACAGGGGGCTACGCCGCTGGAGGGCTACACCTTC.

V is TRBV4-1 and J is TRBJ1-2, with a weak D call TRBD1 (6 bases). CDR3 length: 15 amino acids. Trimming removed 3 bases from V and 4 bases from J, with 15 bases in between. Germline loops: CDR1 MGHRA, CDR2 YSYEKL. The CDR3 DNA is TGCGCCAGCAGCCATAACCCCAGGGGCCTCTATGGCTACACCTTC. Its translation: CASSHNPRGLYGYTF.

This clone was observed a handful of times. The rearrangement links TRBV5-4 to TRBJ2-5; 7 nucleotides agree with TRBD1. Germline CDR1 and CDR2: SGHNT and YYREEE (reference sequence). After removal of 0 bases from V and 2 bases from J, the junction contained 1 base not matched to a gene. This CDR3 spans 14 amino acids. The CDR3 nucleotides read TGTGCCAGCAGCTTGGCGGGACAGCAAGAGACCCAGTACTTC. Translation gives CASSLAGQQETQYF.

This chain joins TRBV7-9 and TRBJ2-2; D gene ambiguous. Germline V lookup: CDR1 SEHNR, CDR2 FQNEAQ (reference sequence). V gave up 7 bases and J gave up 8 bases, with 8 bases separating them. This CDR3 is built from 11 residues. CDR3 residues: CASKSRGELFF. The CDR3 DNA is TGTGCCAGCAAATCGCGAGGGGAGCTGTTTTTT.

The V call is TRBV7-9, the J call TRBJ2-2; weak D call: TRBD2 (5 bases). V dropped 5 bases and J dropped 5 bases, with 15 bases sitting between them. The germline gives CDR1 SEHNR, CDR2 FQNEAQ (reference sequence). CDR3 size: 15 residues. The CDR3 DNA is TGTGCCAGCAGCCTCTGGACTGCCGGAACCGGGGAGCTGTTTTTT. This sequence encodes CASSLWTAGTGELFF.

This rearrangement joins TRBV10-3 to TRBJ2-7, with 10 positions matching TRBD2. Trimming took 0 bases from V and 5 from J; bases not matched to a gene: 10. Per the germline V gene, CDR1 is ENHRY and CDR2 is SYGVKD. The CDR3 runs to 17 residues. CDR3 nucleotides: TGTGCCATCAGTGAGTCTAAGCGGGAGGGGGATCGCAACGAGCAGTACTTC. It is translated as CAISESKREGDRNEQYF.

A note on this clone: No conserved phenylalanine or tryptophan ends this CDR3, so it is likely a read error. The chain recombines TRBV19 with TRBJ1-4; D not certain. The V gene's germline CDR1 is LNHDA and CDR2 SQIVND (reference sequence). Trimming removed 6 bases from V and 8 bases from J, with 16 bases in between. The CDR3 is 14 residues long. Written as DNA, the CDR3 is TGTGCCAGTAGCAACCGGGTCCGGCGGGAAAAACTGTTTGTT. Its protein product is CASSNRVRREKLFV.

This chain connects TRBV28 to TRBJ2-3, with TRBD1 matching over 10 bases. The trim removed 3 bases at V and 3 bases at J, leaving 3 bases unmatched. This CDR3 contains 15 residues. Germline V gene sequence: CDR1 MDHEN, CDR2 SYDVKM. The CDR3 protein is CASSLGDRGTDTQYF. The CDR3 region has the DNA TGTGCCAGCAGTTTGGGGGACAGGGGTACAGATACGCAGTATTTT. The full variable domain, completed using reference TRBV28 and TRBJ2-3, is DVKVTQSSRYLVKRTGEKVFLECVQDMDHENMFWYRQDPGLGLRLIYFSYDVKMKEKGDIPEGYSVSREKKERFSLILESASTNQTSMYLCASSLGDRGTDTQYFGPGTRLTVL.

The chain recombines TRBV15 with TRBJ1-2, with no clear D. The CDR3 totals 12 residues. The germline V gene has CDR1 LNHNV and CDR2 YYDKDF (reference sequence). V was shortened by 4 bases and J by 4 bases, with 7 bases between the two germline ends. The CDR3 spells CATSKGGYGYTF. The CDR3 bases are TGTGCCACCAGCAAAGGAGGCTATGGCTACACCTTC.

This clone was found a few times. The CDR3 sequence: CAISIRGSGYTF. The CDR3 region has the DNA TGTGCCATCAGTATCCGGGGAAGTGGCTACACCTTC. The chain employs TRBV10-3 and TRBJ1-2; D gene ambiguous. This CDR3 is 12 amino acids long. Germline CDR1 and CDR2: ENHRY and SYGVKD. With 5 bases removed from V and 7 bases from J, the gap between germline ends came to 11 bases.

The J gene is TRBJ1-1, the V gene TRBV4-1; D gene uncertain. V dropped 1 base and J dropped 0 bases, with 9 bases sitting between them. The V gene's germline CDR1 is MGHRA and CDR2 YSYEKL. This CDR3 is 15 amino acids long. The CDR3 loop reads CASSQVMGVNTEAFF. CDR3 coding DNA: TGCGCCAGCAGCCAAGTAATGGGCGTGAACACTGAAGCTTTCTTT.

The chain uses TRBV7-9 and TRBJ2-1; 7 nucleotides line up with TRBD2. The CDR3 spans 15 residues. The V gene end was trimmed by 4 bases and the J gene end by 0 bases; junction bases not matched to a gene: 3. Per the germline V gene, CDR1 is SEHNR and CDR2 is FQNEAQ (reference sequence). CDR3 in DNA: TGTGCCAGCAGCTCAGAGCGGGACTCCTACAATGAGCAGTTCTTC. Translated, it gives CASSSERDSYNEQFF.

This rearrangement joins TRBV6-5 to TRBJ1-5; 8 nucleotides align to TRBD1. The V gene's germline CDR1 is MNHEY and CDR2 SVGAGI. The CDR3 length is 14 residues. With 6 bases clipped from V and 5 bases from J, the junction kept 6 bases outside the gene matches. CDR3 protein: CASSWDRTDQPQHF. DNA of the CDR3: TGTGCCAGCAGCTGGGACAGGACAGATCAGCCCCAGCATTTT.

The chain joins TRBV27 to TRBJ1-4; D is undetermined. The CDR3 is 12 residues long. V lost 5 bases and J lost 5, with 6 bases in between. Germline V gives CDR1 MNHEY, CDR2 SMNVEV (reference sequence). This CDR3 reads CASSNRNEKLFF. The CDR3 DNA reads as TGTGCCAGCAGTAACCGGAATGAAAAACTGTTTTTT.

This rearrangement joins TRBV6-1 to TRBJ2-7; 14 positions match TRBD2. The V and J ends lost 3 bases and 2 bases, in that order; junction bases with no gene match: 0. Looked up from germline, CDR1 is MNHNS and CDR2 is SASEGT. The CDR3 length is 15 residues. This chain's CDR3 is CASSEGLAGAYEQYF. The CDR3 DNA is TGTGCCAGCAGTGAGGGACTAGCGGGAGCCTACGAGCAGTACTTC.

The chain joins TRBV4-2 to TRBJ2-7; 8 nucleotides agree with TRBD2. The trim removed 3 bases at V and 2 bases at J, leaving 6 bases unmatched. Germline V CDR1 and CDR2: LGHNA, YNFKEQ. The CDR3 is made up of 15 amino acids. CDR3 residues: CASSQIGGAAYEQYF. Written as DNA, the CDR3 is TGTGCCAGCAGCCAGATCGGGGGGGCCGCCTACGAGCAGTACTTC.

CDR3 coding DNA: TGTGCCAGCAGCTCAAGATCAGGGACACAAGAGACCCAGTACTTC. It codes for CASSSRSGTQETQYF. The chain is built from TRBV11-3 and TRBJ2-5; possible D gene TRBD1, 6 bases. Germline V gene data show CDR1 as SGHNT and CDR2 as YENEEA. Between the trimmed V and J ends, which lost 4 bases and 2 bases, there was a span of 14 bases. The CDR3 is 15 residues long.

This clone was recorded a few times. This sequence joins TRBV10-3 and TRBJ1-4; D call uncertain. The CDR3 covers 13 residues. The V gene's germline CDR1 is ENHRY and CDR2 SYGVKD. V was trimmed by 8 bases and J by 6 bases, leaving 13 bases between them. CDR3 region: CAIRENGDEKLFF. The CDR3 DNA follows: TGTGCCATCCGGGAGAATGGGGATGAAAAACTGTTTTTT.

The genes are TRBV7-8 and TRBJ2-1; 8 positions match TRBD1. CDR1 and CDR2 from the germline V gene are SGHVS and FQNEAQ. Trimming took 5 bases from V and 7 from J; bases not matched to a gene: 10. The CDR3 runs to 15 residues. DNA for the CDR3: TGTGCCAGCAGCACCCGGGACAGGTTGGTTAATGAGCAGTTCTTC. This sequence encodes CASSTRDRLVNEQFF.